A selection of T cell receptor beta chains follows, all from one sample in a study of CD8+ T cells in alopecia areata. Data came from immunoSEQ multiplex PCR; TCRdb stores just in-frame clones and leaves some out. The data show over 85,000 clones, with about 58% seen just once and 15% held by the top ten. Sequences were derived from CD8+ T cells sorted from blood, sampled at week 4, from a patient treated with tofacitinib. Receptor source: a human donor with alopecia areata. The conserved cysteine and the conserved F or W are not part of the CDR3 here. Rows give clone size only sometimes, using once, few, many, or a class for an expanded clone.

j_call clone_size v_call cdr3_aa
TRBJ1-5 NA TRBV6-5 ASSPGQRNQPQH
TRBJ2-7 once TRBV11-2 ASSETTGSYEQY
TRBJ2-7 NA TRBV27 ASSLYPSGGTYEQY
TRBJ1-5 NA TRBV5-1 ASSLEGFNQPQH
TRBJ2-2 NA TRBV27 ASKRLAGGHGELF
TRBJ1-6 once TRBV4-3 ASSQAGEGNSPLH
TRBJ1-1 few TRBV7-6 ASSPRTGETEAF
TRBJ2-3 NA TRBV25-1 ATTWGGTDTQY
TRBJ2-2 many TRBV7-2 ASSLLILDTGELF
TRBJ2-3 once TRBV7-2 ASSLAPLGRETDTQY
TRBJ1-2 NA TRBV25-1 ASREEGYYGYT
TRBJ2-7 once TRBV4-3 ASSQEALYEQY
TRBJ1-2 NA TRBV29-1 SVEADTDYGYT
TRBJ2-1 NA TRBV29-1 SVPGQGYNEQF
TRBJ1-2 NA TRBV5-1 ASAEAGNYGYT
TRBJ1-2 few TRBV29-1 SDGTDINYGYT
TRBJ1-2 NA TRBV4-3 ASSQSGDYGYT
TRBJ1-1 few TRBV29-1 SVFVVRGPEAF
TRBJ2-7 NA TRBV30 AWSGDAYEQY
TRBJ2-7 few TRBV29-1 SVEDLGRPYEQY
TRBJ2-2 few TRBV5-1 ASSLSGELF
TRBJ1-6 NA TRBV14 ASSPVDSLYNSPLH
TRBJ2-2 NA TRBV7-3 ASSLTLGGGELF
TRBJ1-1 NA TRBV27 ASSLAANTEAF
TRBJ2-7 few TRBV5-1 ASSLGTGRDEQY
TRBJ1-2 NA TRBV29-1 SVEGVMNYGYT
TRBJ1-3 NA TRBV6-5 ASSYTAAGNTIY
TRBJ2-1 NA TRBV27 ASSPIERHNEQF
TRBJ1-1 NA TRBV7-8 ASSSWAGTESGDTEAF
TRBJ2-1 NA TRBV7-6 ASSLEPGDGEQF
TRBJ1-4 NA TRBV28 ASSLGDTGYEKLF
TRBJ1-2 few TRBV29-1 SVETGASEGYT
TRBJ2-7 NA TRBV7-9 ASSSPDSRSYEQY